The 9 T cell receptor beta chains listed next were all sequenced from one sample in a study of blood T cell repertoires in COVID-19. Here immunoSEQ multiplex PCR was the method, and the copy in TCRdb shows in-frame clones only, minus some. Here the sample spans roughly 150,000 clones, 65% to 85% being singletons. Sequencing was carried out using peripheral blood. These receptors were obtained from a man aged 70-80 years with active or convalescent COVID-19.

CDR3 protein: CASSYSTPPGYEQYF. The DNA of the CDR3 is TGTGCCAGCAGTTACTCGACCCCCCCAGGATACGAGCAGTACTTC. The chain recombines TRBV6-5 with TRBJ2-7; no firm D call. This CDR3 contains 15 residues. CDR1 and CDR2 from the germline V gene are MNHEY and SVGAGI. With 0 bases removed from V and 4 bases from J, the gap between germline ends came to 13 bases.

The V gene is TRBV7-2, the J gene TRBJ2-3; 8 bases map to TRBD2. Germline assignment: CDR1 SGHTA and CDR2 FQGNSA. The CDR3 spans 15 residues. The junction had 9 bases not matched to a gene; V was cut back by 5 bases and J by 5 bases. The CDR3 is CASSQSAGAGDTQYF. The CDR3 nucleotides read TGTGCCAGCAGCCAATCAGCGGGAGCAGGAGATACGCAGTATTTT.

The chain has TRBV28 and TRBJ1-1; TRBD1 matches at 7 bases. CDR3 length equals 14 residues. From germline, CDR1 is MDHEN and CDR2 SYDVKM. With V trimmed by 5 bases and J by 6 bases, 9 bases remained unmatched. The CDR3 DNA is TGTGCCAGCAGTAGCTCACCAGGGGGGCCTGAAGCTTTCTTT. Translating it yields CASSSSPGGPEAFF.

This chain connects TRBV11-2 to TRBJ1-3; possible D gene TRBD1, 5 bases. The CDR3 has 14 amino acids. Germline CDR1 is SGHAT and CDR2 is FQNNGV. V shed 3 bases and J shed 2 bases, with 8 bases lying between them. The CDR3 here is CASSFSGAGNTIYF. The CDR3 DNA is TGTGCCAGCAGCTTTTCGGGGGCTGGAAACACCATATATTTT.

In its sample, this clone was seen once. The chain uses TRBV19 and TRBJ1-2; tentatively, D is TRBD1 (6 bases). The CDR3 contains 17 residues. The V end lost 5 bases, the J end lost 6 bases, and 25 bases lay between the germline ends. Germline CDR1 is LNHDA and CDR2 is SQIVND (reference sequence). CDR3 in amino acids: CASSASRGQSFMHGYTF. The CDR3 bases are TGTGCCAGTAGTGCCAGCCGGGGACAAAGCTTTATGCATGGCTACACCTTC.

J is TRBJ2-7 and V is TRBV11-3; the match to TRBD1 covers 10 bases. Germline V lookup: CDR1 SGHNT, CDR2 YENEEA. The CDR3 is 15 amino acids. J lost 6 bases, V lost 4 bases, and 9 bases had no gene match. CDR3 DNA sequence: TGTGCCAGCAGCTCCCAGGGGGACAGGGGCGGCGAGCAGTACTTC. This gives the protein CASSSQGDRGGEQYF. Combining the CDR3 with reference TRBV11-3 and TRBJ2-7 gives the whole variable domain EAGVVQSPRYKIIEKKQPVAFWCNPISGHNTLYWYLQNLGQGPELLIRYENEEAVDDSQLPKDRFSAERLKGVDSTLKIQPAELGDSAVYLCASSSQGDRGGEQYFGPGTRLTVT.

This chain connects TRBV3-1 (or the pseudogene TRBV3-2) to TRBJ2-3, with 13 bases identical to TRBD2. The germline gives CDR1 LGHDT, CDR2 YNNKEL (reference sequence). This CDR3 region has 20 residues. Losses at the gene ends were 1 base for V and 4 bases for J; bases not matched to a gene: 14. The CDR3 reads CASSQVGGLAGPPGADTQYF. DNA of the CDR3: TGTGCCAGCAGCCAAGTAGGGGGACTAGCGGGGCCCCCCGGGGCAGATACGCAGTATTTT.

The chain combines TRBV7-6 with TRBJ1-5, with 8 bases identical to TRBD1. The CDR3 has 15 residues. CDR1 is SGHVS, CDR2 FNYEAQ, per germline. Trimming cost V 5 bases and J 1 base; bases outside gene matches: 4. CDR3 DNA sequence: TGTGCCAGCAGCAAGACAGGGGAAAGCAATCAGCCCCAGCATTTT. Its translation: CASSKTGESNQPQHF.

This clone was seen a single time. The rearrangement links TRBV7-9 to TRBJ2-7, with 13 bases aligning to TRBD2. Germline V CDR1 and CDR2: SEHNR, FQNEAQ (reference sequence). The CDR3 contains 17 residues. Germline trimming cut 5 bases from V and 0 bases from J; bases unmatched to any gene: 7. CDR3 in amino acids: CASSGTSGIMSSYEQYF. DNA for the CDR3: TGTGCCAGCAGCGGGACTAGCGGGATCATGAGCTCCTACGAGCAGTACTTC.